The source of this TCR beta chain is a study of blood T cell repertoires in COVID-19. Study-wide context: Cohort 3 recovered donors had two negative PCRs, clearance, or symptom resolution. Donors in the United States, Italy and Spain gave samples during acute or convalescent COVID-19. From T cells, B-cell-depleted T cells, or PBMCs came the material, which was cDNA or gDNA.

V lost 4 bases to trimming and J lost 1 base; unmatched junction nucleotides: 13. The germline gives CDR1 LGHNA, CDR2 YNFKEQ. The CDR3 is 17 amino acids. In the source study's methods: Using reference gene primer amplification, nucleated cell counts were estimated. Only in-frame clones appear in the TCRdb table, and some are missing; sequencing was by immunoSEQ multiplex PCR. The V and J calls and the clone size are those of that table, but D and trimming were determined from the DNA. The profile shows 210,000 or so clones, about 86% of them singletons. The chain couples TRBV4-2 to TRBJ2-7, with 7 nucleotides matching TRBD1. The sample was PBMCs or T cells enriched from blood (not recorded which). The receptor's source is a woman between 50 and 59 years old in a cohort exposed to, infected with or recovered from COVID-19 (not recorded which). The CDR3 sequence is CASSRYPTGTVSYEQYF. Written as DNA, the CDR3 is TGTGCCAGCAGCCGCTATCCGACCGGGACAGTTTCCTACGAGCAGTACTTC.